A single count supports the clone carrying this T cell receptor (beta chain). This record belongs to a study of blood T cell repertoires in COVID-19. About the research overall: The origin of the acute and convalescent COVID-19 samples was the United States, Italy and Spain. T cells, B-cell-depleted T cells, or PBMCs provided the cDNA or gDNA that served as material.

Per the original data handling: Reference gene primer amplification yielded estimated nucleated cell counts. Assay: immunoSEQ multiplex PCR; the TCRdb copy retains only in-frame clones and omits some. That table furnishes V, J and clone size, whereas the DNA furnished D and trimming. The repertoire holds under 250,000 clones, with around 84% as singletons. After removal of 7 bases from V and 0 bases from J, the junction contained 6 bases not matched to a gene. The CDR3 spans 14 residues. Germline V gene sequence: CDR1 SNHLY, CDR2 FYNNEI. The chain carries TRBV2 and TRBJ2-7; 7 nucleotides align to TRBD1. The TCR was taken from a woman aged 40 to 50 who had recovered from COVID-19. The sequenced material came from peripheral blood. CDR3 region: CASKDRKSSYEQYF. Here the CDR3 DNA reads TGTGCCAGCAAGGACAGGAAAAGCTCCTACGAGCAGTACTTC.